This T cell receptor beta chain was observed in a study of shared clonotypes between healthy human individuals. Study-level information: A couple of women and a few men aged 18 to 49 made up the donors.

Execution of the assay was at deep level. Repertoires were generated with immunoSEQ multiplex PCR, while TCRdb's copy carries only in-frame clones and drops some. In the table there are 450,000 to 600,000 clones, 65% to 80% of which are singletons. The CDR3 is made up of 14 amino acids. Germline lookup yields CDR1 SGDLS and CDR2 YYNGEE. The V end lost 4 bases, the J end lost 4 bases, and 12 bases lay between the germline ends. The receptor was derived from a woman aged 40 to 50 in good health. Some clones in this sample may be carry-over from other donors' samples. The sample was PBMCs. The rearrangement uses TRBV9 and TRBJ2-1; tentatively, D is TRBD1 or TRBD2 (5 bases each). CDR3 sequence: CASSRDGEYNEQFF. DNA for the CDR3: TGTGCCAGCAGCCGGGACGGAGAATACAATGAGCAGTTCTTC.